This TCR beta chain derives from a study of cytomegalovirus exposure and HLA in healthy donors. Study results and caveats: Immune exposure data for these donors was limited to CMV serostatus. Per a prior analysis, the majority of TCR beta V segments were productive roughly 90% or roughly 30% of the time. Researchers reported in a later analysis that a missense DCLRE1C variant was tied to TCR beta V- and J-gene trimming. In vitro, three CMV-associated chains proved specific for CMV antigens.

The CDR3 is 11 amino acids. Germline-derived CDR1 and CDR2 are SGDLS and YYNGEE. V lost 5 bases and J 4 bases, leaving 6 bases between the germline ends. Vbeta (60) and Jbeta (13) primers were used in the PCR. Generated by immunoSEQ multiplex PCR, the TCRdb table keeps only in-frame clones and is missing some. The sample yields 90,000 to 150,000 clones, around 80% seen once. Comment on this clone: What it recognizes is unknown.

Sequencing was carried out using PBMCs. This receptor was identified in a man aged 50 to 59 in good health and CMV-seronegative. The rearrangement uses TRBV9 and TRBJ1-2; TRBD1 is a possible D gene (5 bases). DNA of the CDR3: TGTGCCAGCAGGGGGGGCTATGGCTACACCTTC. It translates to CASRGGYGYTF.